This T cell receptor beta chain was observed in a study of tumor-infiltrating lymphocytes in primary liver carcinoma. Study-level information: The patient population consisted of men and women between 30 and 69 years of age. Sequencing of the samples generated roughly 3.65 to 7.13 million productive TCRbeta reads, with similar yields across tissue types. Study results and caveats: Just about 7.5-24% of leading clones were found in every one of five regions.

A remark on this clonotype: Its antigen is as yet unknown. Relative to the germline gene, one junction end is altered; a read error may explain this.

Unsorted bulk tissue of roughly 19-30 mg yielded co-extracted RNA and DNA. Every tumor sample had over 80% viable tumor cells. From germline, CDR1 is MDHEN and CDR2 SYDVKM. CDR3 length: 13 amino acids. From 400 to 500 ng total RNA, TCR beta cDNA was generated with a primer in the constant region. Researchers made the TCR beta libraries by running three nested multiplex PCR rounds with slightly modified ARM-PCR. PCR rounds one and two used TRBV1-TRBV30 forward primers with a C-beta reverse primer for around 9 cycles each. MiXCR, applied by TCRdb to the multiplex PCR reads, yields one record per CDR3 protein. The table lists 52,000 or so distinct CDR3 sequences, about 77% of them singletons.

The clonotype comes from a man aged 35 to 55 with primary liver carcinoma and hepatitis B virus infection. V gene TRBV28 combines with J gene TRBJ2-4, with D unresolved. The sample was liver tumor tissue from sampling region 5. Subset noted: tumor region T5, tumor centre. The CDR3 coding sequence is TGTTCCAGCAGAGGCAATCTGGAAAACATTCAGTACTTC. Its translation is CSSRGNLENIQYF.